The T cell receptor beta chain under discussion was sequenced for a study of T cells expressing NK-cell markers. After re-calling the 5' RACE reads, TCRdb lists one entry per CDR3 protein, DNA absent. The sample's table shows about 260,000 distinct CDR3 sequences. The CDR3 has 14 residues. CDR1 WNHNN and CDR2 SYGVQD come from the germline V gene (reference sequence). The sequence was collected from a man between 18 and 29 years old in good health. Sequencing was performed on blood T cells: a sorted CD56 or NKG2C T cell subset, CD4+ or CD8+ T cells, or bulk PBMC T cells (not recorded which). The chain is built from TRBV10-1 and TRBJ2-1; with no DNA, the TCRdb D assignment of TRBD2 cannot be verified. CDR3: CASSGGARYNEQFF.